This passage covers 9 T cell receptor beta chains from one sample sequenced in a study of PD-L1 blockade in urothelial cancer. Time point denoted: pretreatment peripheral blood. Sequenced by immunoSEQ multiplex PCR; TCRdb stores in-frame clones only, minus some. The sample has over 100,000 clones, approximately 84% seen once. The sequencing here drew on PBMCs, taken around atezolizumab (anti-PD-L1) treatment. The source is a man aged 45 to 65 with urothelial cancer.

V usage is TRBV25-1 and J usage is TRBJ2-4; perhaps TRBD1 as D (6 bases). Trimming took off 6 bases at V and 9 bases at J, with 15 bases between the two ends. This CDR3 comprises 13 residues. Germline V gene lookup returns CDR1 MGHDK and CDR2 SYGVNS. CDR3 coding DNA: TGTGCCAGCAGCCCTCAGGGGTTGGGCATTCAGTACTTC. This translates into CASSPQGLGIQYF.

The chain carries TRBV6-5 and TRBJ1-4, with D possibly being TRBD1 (5 bases). Trimming cost V 5 bases and J 10 bases, with 17 bases left between them. The length of the CDR3 is 14 residues. The V gene's germline CDR1 is MNHEY and CDR2 SVGAGI. CDR3 residues: CASSLAGDSGKLFF. CDR3 in DNA: TGTGCCAGCAGTCTGGCGGGGGACTCCGGAAAACTGTTTTTT.

For this clone: The sample contains more than one DNA sequence encoding this CDR3. The chain uses TRBV5-4 and TRBJ1-2; 7 bases match TRBD1. CDR1 is SGHNT, CDR2 YYREEE, per germline (reference sequence). The CDR3 runs to 13 residues. Unmatched junction bases numbered 0, after V lost 0 bases and J lost 4 bases. The CDR3 reads CASSLDRGYGYTF. The CDR3 DNA sequence: TGTGCCAGCAGCTTGGACAGGGGCTATGGCTACACCTTC.

This clone has a single count. J is TRBJ2-7 and V is TRBV9; TRBD1 agrees at 8 bases. The CDR3 runs 15 residues. Germline trimming cut 2 bases from V and 2 bases from J; bases unmatched to any gene: 6. Looked up from germline, CDR1 is SGDLS and CDR2 is YYNGEE. The CDR3 is CASSVAGTGTYEQYF. As DNA, the CDR3 is TGTGCCAGCAGCGTGGCCGGGACAGGAACCTACGAGCAGTACTTC.

This clone appeared a single time. The chain links TRBV11-1 to TRBJ2-5; D is perhaps TRBD1 (8 bases). The CDR3 extends over 15 amino acids. Trimming stripped 5 bases from V and 5 bases from J, with 18 bases between. Germline V CDR1 and CDR2: SGHAT, FQDESV (reference sequence). CDR3 loop: CASSPRGREFETQYF. The DNA for the CDR3 is TGTGCCAGCAGCCCCAGGGGGCGGGAGTTCGAGACCCAGTACTTC.

This chain connects TRBV30 to TRBJ2-3; TRBD2 matches at 8 bases. This CDR3 spans 14 amino acids. CDR1 is GTSNPN and CDR2 is SVGIG in the germline V gene (reference sequence). V lost 0 bases and J lost 1; bases outside the gene matches: 0. CDR3 region: CAWSVAGGTDTQYF. The DNA of the CDR3 is TGTGCCTGGAGTGTAGCGGGGGGCACAGATACGCAGTATTTT.

The rearrangement uses TRBV25-1 and TRBJ2-2; D remains unclear. V dropped 6 bases and J dropped 5 bases, with 7 bases sitting between them. Germline V CDR1 and CDR2: MGHDK, SYGVNS. The CDR3 runs to 12 residues. Here the CDR3 DNA reads TGTGCCAGCAGCGGAGCAACCGGGGAGCTGTTTTTT. Its protein product is CASSGATGELFF.

The J gene is TRBJ2-7, the V gene TRBV9; D is possibly TRBD1 (6 bases). CDR3 length: 13 amino acids. Germline lookup yields CDR1 SGDLS and CDR2 YYNGEE. V lost 4 bases to trimming and J lost 4 bases, with 12 bases between them. CDR3 in DNA: TGTGCCAGCAGCACACCAGGGGTTTACGAGCAGTACTTC. Protein sequence: CASSTPGVYEQYF.

The J gene is TRBJ1-1, the V gene TRBV19, with D unresolved. Germline CDR1 LNHDA, CDR2 SQIVND (reference sequence). This CDR3 has 15 residues. V was shortened by 5 bases and J by 2 bases, with 15 bases between the two germline ends. The CDR3 nucleotides read TGTGCCAGTAGTGGTAGCGGAGGACCTAACACTGAAGCTTTCTTT. Its translation is CASSGSGGPNTEAFF.